Listed here is a single T cell receptor (beta chain). The antigen is undetermined. Only Caucasian adults living in Nashville, Tennessee made up the donor group. V gave up 5 bases and J gave up 0 bases, with 14 bases separating them. Germline V lookup: CDR1 LNHDA, CDR2 SQIVND (reference sequence). The CDR3 sequence is 15 residues long. Clones were sequenced by immunoSEQ multiplex PCR, and TCRdb holds only the in-frame ones, with some missing. This sample has 850,000 to 1,200,000 clones, with about 75% found just once. This sample stems from a study of shared clonotypes between healthy human individuals. Whole-study findings and limits: Sorted-subset sequencing, rarefaction showed, was incomplete despite large depth.

This sequence was found in a man aged 18 to 35 in good health. This chain uses TRBV19 with TRBJ2-7, with D tentatively TRBD1 (6 bases). Sequenced input: memory CD4+ T cells sorted from blood. Subset indicated: CD45RA-negative fraction. The CDR3 DNA follows: TGTGCCAGTAGTCTAGGGGCAGGGGACTCCTACGAGCAGTACTTC. Residues: CASSLGAGDSYEQYF.